The 25 T cell receptor beta chains given below trace back to one sample, sequenced in a study of T cells after yellow fever vaccination. MiXCR was run by TCRdb on the 5' RACE reads, yielding one entry per CDR3 protein. The sample records roughly 310,000 distinct CDR3 sequences, over 8% being singletons. The sequencing used PBMCs, collected on the day of the first yellow fever vaccination. The receptors were sampled from a man aged 18 to 29 who received the YFV17D yellow fever vaccine.

This clonotype has just a few counts. The gene calls are TRBV4-2 and TRBJ2-1; unclear D gene. This CDR3 has 9 residues. Between the trimmed V and J ends, which lost 9 bases and 10 bases, there was a span of 7 bases. The germline V gene encodes CDR1 LGHNA and CDR2 YNFKEQ. The CDR3 is CASGPEQFF. The CDR3 DNA sequence: TGTGCCAGTGGACCAGAGCAGTTCTTC.

This clonotype was seen many times. The V call is TRBV5-1, the J call TRBJ1-1; no definite D call. This CDR3 spans 12 amino acids. From germline, CDR1 is SGHRS and CDR2 YFSETQ. The germline V and J ends were trimmed by 3 bases and 6 bases, with 9 bases remaining between them. The CDR3 sequence: CASSSTSSEAFF. The CDR3 bases are TGCGCCAGCAGCTCGACCAGCTCTGAAGCTTTCTTT.

The CDR3, as DNA: TGTGCCAGCTCCCACTCCGAGGCAGCCAGTAGCTCCTACGAGCAGTACGTC. Its translation is CASSHSEAASSSYEQYV. The chain couples TRBV18 to TRBJ2-7, with D uncertain. Germline lookup yields CDR1 KGHSH and CDR2 LQKENI. Trimming took off 6 bases at V and 0 bases at J, with 21 bases between the two ends. This CDR3 region has 17 residues.

This clonotype was recorded a few times. The chain couples TRBV5-1 to TRBJ2-1; possibly TRBD1 for D (5 bases). The CDR3 extends over 15 amino acids. Trimming stripped 0 bases from V and 3 bases from J, with 10 bases between. Germline V gene lookup returns CDR1 SGHRS and CDR2 YFSETQ. In DNA, the CDR3 is TGCGCCAGCAGCTTGGCTCTTAGGGGCTACAATGAGCAGTTCTTC. Translating it yields CASSLALRGYNEQFF.

The V and J genes are TRBV6-5 and TRBJ2-6; D remains ambiguous. The CDR3 loop spans 14 amino acids. V was cut by 2 bases and J by 2 bases, with 4 bases left in between. Germline lookup yields CDR1 MNHEY and CDR2 SVGAGI. CDR3 sequence (DNA): TGTGCCAGCAGTTACACGGCTGGGGCCAACGTCCTGACTTTC. Translation: CASSYTAGANVLTF.

This clonotype was recorded many times. V and J are TRBV4-3 and TRBJ1-2; no definite D call. The CDR3 has 16 residues. Germline CDR1 reads LGHNA; CDR2 reads YSLEER. V lost 0 bases to trimming and J lost 4 bases, with 15 bases between them. The CDR3 loop reads CASSQEMMAVLYGYTF. CDR3 DNA: TGCGCCAGCAGCCAAGAGATGATGGCCGTACTCTATGGCTACACCTTC.

This chain uses TRBV5-5 with TRBJ2-6; TRBD2 might be the D (5 bases). Trimming took 1 base from V and 4 from J, leaving 12 bases between them. Per germline, CDR1 SGHKS and CDR2 YYEKEE (reference sequence). The CDR3 length is 16 residues. In DNA, the CDR3 is TGTGCCAGCAGCTTGTTGCCGGGGAGCGGGGCCAACGTCCTGACTTTC. Translating it yields CASSLLPGSGANVLTF. The full variable domain, with the rest looked up from reference TRBV5-5 and TRBJ2-6, is DAGVTQSPTHLIKTRGQQVTLRCSPISGHKSVSWYQQVLGQGPQFIFQYYEKEERGRGNFPDRFSARQFPNYSSELNVNALLLGDSALYLCASSLLPGSGANVLTFGAGSRLTVL.

V gene TRBV12-3 or TRBV12-4 combines with J gene TRBJ1-2; D unresolved. Between the trimmed V and J ends, which lost 5 bases and 13 bases, there was a span of 17 bases. This CDR3 comprises 12 residues. CDR3 loop: CASSATRTRGTF. CDR3 nucleotide sequence: TGTGCCAGCAGTGCCACTCGGACCAGAGGCACCTTC.

This clonotype was counted only a few times. The rearrangement uses TRBV6-5 and TRBJ2-5; D ambiguous. Germline CDR1 MNHEY, CDR2 SVGAGI. This CDR3 contains 16 residues. The germline V and J ends were trimmed by 2 bases and 2 bases, with 15 bases remaining between them. CDR3 loop: CASSYDEYTSQETQYF. The DNA for the CDR3 is TGTGCCAGCAGTTACGACGAATATACTTCTCAAGAGACCCAGTACTTC.

This clonotype was detected many times. CDR3: CASSLALLGHLNTEAFF. The CDR3, as DNA: TGCGCCAGCAGCTTGGCTCTTTTGGGGCACCTGAACACTGAAGCTTTCTTT. The chain employs TRBV5-1 and TRBJ1-1, with D perhaps TRBD1 (5 bases). There are 17 residues in the CDR3. Germline CDR1 is SGHRS and CDR2 is YFSETQ. Trimming left V 0 bases short and J 0 bases short, with 15 bases between. The full variable domain, completed using reference TRBV5-1 and TRBJ1-1, is KAGVTQTPRYLIKTRGQQVTLSCSPISGHRSVSWYQQTPGQGLQFLFEYFSETQRNKGNFPGRFSGRQFSNSRSEMNVSTLELGDSALYLCASSLALLGHLNTEAFFGQGTRLTVV.

The chain uses TRBV20-1 and TRBJ2-1, with 8 positions matching TRBD2. V dropped 6 bases and J dropped 4; count of bases not matched to a gene: 11. The CDR3 sequence is 15 residues long. The V gene's germline CDR1 is DFQATT and CDR2 SNEGSKA (reference sequence). The CDR3 nucleotides read TGCAGTGCAGCTTCCGGGGGGGCCATATACAATGAGCAGTTCTTC. Protein sequence: CSAASGGAIYNEQFF.

About this clonotype: Possible read error: a much larger clone is one base away. The chain combines TRBV25-1 with TRBJ2-2; D is perhaps TRBD1 or TRBD2 (5 bases each). Trimming stripped 6 bases from V and 6 bases from J, with 8 bases between. The germline CDR1 and CDR2 sequences are MGHDK and SYGVNS. The CDR3 totals 12 residues. The CDR3 bases are TGTGCCAGCAGGGGGGACGCCGGGGAGCTGTTTTTT. It specifies CASRGDAGELFF.

The genes are TRBV20-1 and TRBJ2-3; a possible D gene is TRBD1 (6 bases). Germline lookup yields CDR1 DFQATT and CDR2 SNEGSKA (reference sequence). The CDR3 sequence is 15 residues long. V gave up 4 bases and J gave up 2 bases, with 16 bases separating them. The CDR3 sequence: CSATAWGQNTDTQYF. As DNA, the CDR3 is TGCAGTGCTACAGCTTGGGGGCAAAACACAGATACGCAGTATTTT.

This clonotype was seen a handful of times. The chain links TRBV11-2 to TRBJ2-5; 8 positions agree with TRBD1. The germline V gene has CDR1 SGHAT and CDR2 FQNNGV. Trimming took 5 bases from V and 5 from J; bases not matched to a gene: 13. The length of the CDR3 is 16 residues. As DNA, the CDR3 is TGTGCCAGCAGCCCCCGGACAGGGAATGTGAGGGAGACCCAGTACTTC. Protein sequence: CASSPRTGNVRETQYF.

The chain combines TRBV29-1 with TRBJ2-3; 7 bases are a match to TRBD1. J gave up 2 bases and V 2 bases, and 7 bases lay outside the gene matches. The CDR3 covers 15 residues. Germline-derived CDR1 and CDR2 are SQVTM and ANQGSEA. The CDR3 DNA is TGCAGCGTTGAACTCCGGGACAGTAACACAGATACGCAGTATTTT. Residues: CSVELRDSNTDTQYF.

This clonotype was counted many times. The J gene is TRBJ2-1, the V gene TRBV11-2; 10 nucleotides line up with TRBD1. Germline V gives CDR1 SGHAT, CDR2 FQNNGV. The CDR3 spans 13 residues. The ends lost 4 bases at V and 8 bases at J; junction bases unmatched: 2. CDR3 nucleotides: TGTGCCAGCAGCTCGACAGGGGGCGATGAGCAGTTCTTC. Amino acid sequence: CASSSTGGDEQFF. Full variable domain (rest looked up from reference TRBV11-2 and TRBJ2-1): EAGVAQSPRYKIIEKRQSVAFWCNPISGHATLYWYQQILGQGPKLLIQFQNNGVVDDSQLPKDRFSAERLKGVDSTLKIQPAKLEDSAVYLCASSSTGGDEQFFGPGTRLTVL.

The chain combines TRBV28 with TRBJ1-2, with a weak D call TRBD1 (6 bases). Germline CDR1 MDHEN, CDR2 SYDVKM. V was trimmed by 8 bases and J by 7 bases, leaving 14 bases between them. The CDR3 runs 12 residues. CDR3 protein: CASRTGSVGYTF. In DNA form, the CDR3 reads TGTGCCAGCCGAACAGGGTCAGTTGGCTACACCTTC.

This clonotype has just a few counts. This rearrangement joins TRBV12-3 or TRBV12-4 to TRBJ1-2; no firm D call. The CDR3 loop spans 13 amino acids. The V gene lost 6 bases and the J gene lost 4 bases, with 12 bases spanning the gap. The CDR3 spells CASRRGRIYGYTF. The CDR3 nucleotides are TGTGCCAGCAGACGCGGACGGATCTATGGCTACACCTTC.

In its sample, this clonotype was seen a few times. The chain has TRBV6-1 and TRBJ1-2, with 11 bases identical to TRBD1. CDR3 length: 15 residues. Unmatched junction bases numbered 4, after V lost 4 bases and J lost 3 bases. Germline V gene data show CDR1 as MNHNS and CDR2 as SASEGT. CDR3 protein: CASSGGTGGYYGYTF. The CDR3 DNA sequence: TGTGCCAGCAGTGGGGGGACAGGGGGTTACTATGGCTACACCTTC.

The chain employs TRBV20-1 and TRBJ1-4; D perhaps matches TRBD1 (6 bases). Trimming cost V 6 bases and J 7 bases, with 18 bases left between them. This CDR3 region has 14 residues. Germline values: CDR1 DFQATT, CDR2 SNEGSKA (reference sequence). The CDR3 DNA reads TGCAGTGCCGACGGGGGCCTCGGGGGTGAAAAACTGTTTTTT. Residues: CSADGGLGGEKLFF.

This clonotype was detected only a few times. The rearrangement links TRBV6-1 to TRBJ2-7, with 8 bases fitting TRBD1. CDR1 and CDR2 from the germline V gene are MNHNS and SASEGT. The CDR3 consists of 15 residues. With 10 bases clipped from V and 1 base from J, the junction kept 12 bases outside the gene matches. The CDR3: CATQGPGQASYEQYF. DNA of the CDR3: TGTGCCACCCAAGGCCCGGGACAGGCTTCCTACGAGCAGTACTTC.

In its sample, this clonotype was seen many times. The V and J genes are TRBV11-1 and TRBJ2-3; D is ambiguous. V lost 1 base and J 2 bases, leaving 7 bases between the germline ends. CDR3 size: 14 residues. The V gene's germline CDR1 is SGHAT and CDR2 FQDESV (reference sequence). CDR3 loop: CASSLGSNTDTQYF. DNA for the CDR3: TGTGCCAGCAGCTTAGGATCCAACACAGATACGCAGTATTTT. The whole variable domain, remainder taken from reference TRBV11-1 and TRBJ2-3, is EAEVAQSPRYKITEKSQAVAFWCDPISGHATLYWYRQILGQGPELLVQFQDESVVDDSQLPKDRFSAERLKGVDSTLKIQPAELGDSAMYLCASSLGSNTDTQYFGPGTRLTVL.

This clonotype appeared a few times. The chain joins TRBV6-5 to TRBJ1-1; D gene ambiguous. Trimming left V 0 bases short and J 8 bases short, with 19 bases between. The CDR3 consists of 16 residues. Germline CDR1 MNHEY, CDR2 SVGAGI. CDR3 coding DNA: TGTGCCAGCAGTTACTCCGGCGGTGGTAAGGCCGAGGAAGCTTTCTTT. Residues: CASSYSGGGKAEEAFF.

This clonotype occurred a few times. The rearrangement joins TRBV18 to TRBJ1-2; 10 bases are a match to TRBD1. The CDR3 runs 13 residues. Germline V CDR1 and CDR2: KGHSH, LQKENI. Trimming removed 3 bases from V and 10 bases from J; junction bases left unmatched: 5. The CDR3: CASSPGQGEVYTF. CDR3 nucleotide sequence: TGTGCCAGCTCACCTGGACAGGGGGAAGTCTACACCTTC.

This clonotype was observed a few times. The chain uses TRBV7-2 and TRBJ2-7, with 7 bases aligning to TRBD1. CDR3 length: 14 amino acids. Germline V gene sequence: CDR1 SGHTA, CDR2 FQGNSA. V lost 5 bases and J lost 2; bases outside the gene matches: 6. The CDR3 DNA reads as TGTGCCAGCAGCCCACGACAGGGAGCCTACGAGCAGTACGTC. As protein: CASSPRQGAYEQYV.